A single sample gave rise to the 8 T cell receptor beta chains below, sequenced in a study of T cell responses to AZD1222 COVID-19 vaccine. Clones were sequenced by immunoSEQ multiplex PCR, and TCRdb holds only the in-frame ones, with some missing. The table includes around 130,000 clones, roughly 90% detected once. The source material was peripheral blood, sampled 28 days after the second dose of the MenACWY control vaccine. Receptors were obtained from an adult who received the MenACWY meningococcal vaccine as a control.

The V and J genes are TRBV9 and TRBJ2-7; no clear D. The CDR3 runs 13 residues. Per the germline V gene, CDR1 is SGDLS and CDR2 is YYNGEE. The V gene lost 1 base and the J gene lost 4 bases, with 9 bases spanning the gap. The CDR3 nucleotides read TGTGCCAGCAGCGTATCCCCGGAATACGAGCAGTACTTC. Encoded protein: CASSVSPEYEQYF.

J is TRBJ2-3 and V is TRBV7-6; 8 positions match TRBD2. From germline, CDR1 is SGHVS and CDR2 FNYEAQ. The CDR3 spans 18 residues. The ends lost 5 bases at V and 4 bases at J; junction bases unmatched: 17. CDR3 coding DNA: TGTGCCAGCAGCCCCGCACCGGGACTAGGAGCATTGGCAGATACGCAGTATTTT. Translation: CASSPAPGLGALADTQYF.

J is TRBJ2-7 and V is TRBV28, with a tentative D call TRBD1 (6 bases). Germline V gene sequence: CDR1 MDHEN, CDR2 SYDVKM. The germline V and J ends were trimmed by 3 bases and 0 bases, with 12 bases remaining between them. There are 15 residues in the CDR3. In DNA, the CDR3 is TGTGCCAGCAGTTTTCCGGGACAAAGCTCCTACGAGCAGTACTTC. It yields the protein CASSFPGQSSYEQYF.

The chain is built from TRBV6-5 and TRBJ1-4; 8 nucleotides align to TRBD1. Germline-derived CDR1 and CDR2 are MNHEY and SVGAGI. The CDR3 totals 14 residues. V dropped 7 bases and J dropped 7; count of bases not matched to a gene: 8. The CDR3 DNA follows: TGTGCCAGCACCGGGACAGGAAGAGGTGAAAAACTGTTTTTT. This encodes CASTGTGRGEKLFF.

The chain links TRBV29-1 to TRBJ2-3, with TRBD1 matching 9 bases. V was pared by 7 bases and J by 6 bases, with 5 bases of the junction left unmatched. CDR1 is SQVTM, CDR2 ANQGSEA, per germline. The CDR3 runs to 12 residues. The CDR3 DNA reads as TGCAGCGGTTGGACAGGGGCGGATACGCAGTATTTT. It encodes CSGWTGADTQYF.

The V gene is TRBV28, the J gene TRBJ1-5, with a possible D match to TRBD1 (6 bases). The germline V and J ends were trimmed by 6 bases and 3 bases, with 12 bases remaining between them. This CDR3 is built from 14 residues. Germline V gives CDR1 MDHEN, CDR2 SYDVKM. The CDR3 protein is CASRGGGPNQPQHF. CDR3 nucleotides: TGTGCCAGCAGAGGGGGTGGCCCCAATCAGCCCCAGCATTTT.

The gene calls are TRBV14 and TRBJ2-1, with 7 bases that match TRBD1. CDR3 size: 13 residues. After removal of 4 bases from V and 10 bases from J, the junction contained 7 bases not matched to a gene. In germline, CDR1 is SGHDN, CDR2 FVKESK. This chain's CDR3 is CASSPTRQGEQFF. The CDR3 coding sequence is TGTGCCAGCAGCCCGACGCGACAGGGCGAGCAGTTCTTC. Drawing the rest from reference TRBV14 and TRBJ2-1, the complete variable domain is EAGVTQFPSHSVIEKGQTVTLRCDPISGHDNLYWYRRVMGKEIKFLLHFVKESKQDESGMPNNRFLAERTGGTYSTLKVQPAELEDSGVYFCASSPTRQGEQFFGPGTRLTVL.

The chain links TRBV5-1 to TRBJ1-2; D is possibly TRBD1 (5 bases). Per germline, CDR1 SGHRS and CDR2 YFSETQ. The CDR3 is made up of 11 amino acids. With 4 bases removed from V and 7 bases from J, the gap between germline ends came to 8 bases. The CDR3: CASSAGFGYTF. For the CDR3, the DNA is TGCGCCAGCAGCGCAGGGTTTGGCTACACCTTC.